This T cell receptor (beta chain) was profiled in a study of shared clonotypes between healthy human individuals (dated by TCRdb to about 2020). With regard to the full study: The cohort comprised two women and a few men aged 18 to 49 years. To estimate repertoire size and how much clonotype sharing occurs between individuals, the study deeply sequenced the blood TCR repertoires of about five healthy adults. Per donor, leukapheresis produced somewhere between about 0.94 and 8.9 billion PBMCs. Different laboratories and diverse techniques were used to prepare libraries and sequence TCR repertoires, to increase sequencing depth and limit assay-specific biases. For each donor, three plates each were used for CD4 naive and CD4 memory, two plates were used for CD8 naive, and one plate was used for CD8 memory. Overall study outcomes, separate from this receptor: The small number of donors limited the genetic and exposure-history diversity represented. Sampling was restricted to blood, and TCR repertoires in tissue are likely to differ from TCR repertoires in blood. Pairwise subsampling led to the expectation that sequencing depth would affect the degree of clonotype sharing among donors. Across four donors, approximately 4.6% of naive CD4, over 3% of naive CD8, 2.3% of memory CD4, and roughly 0.4% of memory CD8 clonotypes were shared. Naive subsets generally had larger estimated clonotype richness than memory subsets. Higher generation probabilities were observed for clonotypes shared by all four sorted-subset donors than for non-shared clonotypes. Incomplete sequencing was indicated by rarefaction of sorted-subset datasets, despite the large sequencing depth.

For this clone: Its antigen is currently not known. No quality values exist for individual bases; no much larger clone is one base distant.

From cysteine to phenylalanine, the CDR3 is 15 amino acids long. Only the CDR3 DNA stays, 45 bases, in frame from base 1. For CDR1 and CDR2, the germline V gene lists SQVTM and ANQGSEA. V loses 4 bases, J loses 5 bases, and the germline ends lie 20 bases apart. Using the deep immunoSEQ assay, TCR CDR3 regions were amplified from genomic DNA by multiplex PCR. Extracted genomic DNA from each cell subset was distributed evenly across all wells of several immunoSEQ 96-well plates, and each plate was treated as a replicate. For sorted subsets, each replicate PCR was loaded with 200 to 250 ng genomic DNA, equivalent to approximately 33,000 T cell genomes. Purified libraries were measured with a Qubit 3.0 fluorometer, size-checked on a Bioanalyzer 2100, and measured again with the KAPA Library Quantification kit. Each immunoSEQ 96-well plate was sequenced on its own single-read 150-cycle Illumina NextSeq 550 flow cell. The paper's data handling went like this. Because only junctional sequences without quality scores were contained in the immunoSEQ output, filtering matching that applied to full-length reads could not be performed. Sequences were annotated with PyIR, a Python wrapper for IgBLAST v1.9, using IMGT germline references to assign V/J genes and CDR3. Any read was removed if the V/J assignment was weak (E-value above 1e-6), the CDR3 was missing, or the read contained stop codons, out-of-frame junctions, or ambiguous translated residues. V3J clonotypes were defined by identical inferred V gene, J gene, and CDR3 amino acid sequence. Percentage overlap between repertoires was calculated by dividing the number of shared unique clonotypes by the size of the smaller repertoire. Richness of each repertoire was evaluated using RTK rarefaction, the Chao1 estimator, and Recon v2.1 estimates of unobserved clonotypes. Generation probabilities were computed with OLGA for all TCRbeta clonotypes obtained by the gDNA method from several donors. Entries here come from immuneACCESS through TCRdb and include only in-frame sequences with V and J called. Some clones fail to appear in such tables; in the studies checked, an unresolved V gene covers under half of the shortfall, and the cause of the remainder is unknown. D and trimming come from the DNA, and the V and J calls and clone size come from that table. The sample records hundreds of thousands of clones, 95% to 98% of which are singletons. Approximately 0.3% of the sample rests with the top ten.

For the CD8 naive samples, CD45RO-negative cells were positively selected for CCR7, yielding a CD45RA+CCR7+ population from which TemRA cells were excluded. The donors were healthy, HIV-negative adults who had no recently reported acute infections or vaccinations. Every donor was a Caucasian adult living in Nashville, Tennessee, USA. Blood was collected by leukapheresis, and PBMCs were isolated by Ficoll-Histopaque density gradient centrifugation and then cryopreserved in liquid nitrogen vapor phase. Analytical flow cytometry was used to check the purity and quantity of every magnetically sorted T cell population. Genomic DNA was isolated from each sorted fraction and quantified by UV absorbance on a Nanodrop 2000c.

This sequence was found in a man between 25 and 39 years old in good health. The rearrangement joined TRBV29-1 to TRBJ2-5; the D segment cannot be called with confidence. The sample was naive CD8+ T cells sorted from blood. The cell subset or site label, read with the paper, signifies: CD45RA+CCR7+. The DNA reads TGCAGCGTTGTGACCGCGTATAGGGCGTTGGAGACCCAGTACTTC. It translates to CSVVTAYRALETQYF. Reference TRBV29-1 and TRBJ2-5 proteins supply the regions before and after the CDR3; the full variable domain is: SAVISQKPSRDICQRGTSLTIQCQVDSQVTMMFWYRQQPGQSLTLIATANQGSEATYESGFVIDKFPISRPNLTFSTLTVSNMSPEDSSIYLCSVVTAYRALETQYFGPGTRLLVL.